These T cell receptor beta chains were read from a single sample in a study of T cells in localized non-small cell lung cancer. Measured with immunoSEQ multiplex PCR; TCRdb has only the in-frame clones, and not every one. In the table there are approximately 26,000 clones, approximately 84% of which are singletons. Sequencing was performed on peripheral blood, taken before any cancer treatment. Receptors were obtained from a man aged 35 to 69 with stage III squamous cell lung carcinoma. Each CDR3 is given with its conserved first and last residue. A D gene is named only where the DNA matches it firmly. Part of the rows lack a size; the others show once, few, many or a class for expanded clones.

TRBD1,NA,TRBV29-1,TRBJ1-2,CSVEEANRDRGAGYTF,TGCAGCGTTGAAGAAGCAAACCGGGACAGGGGCGCTGGCTACACCTTC
NA,NA,TRBV11-2,TRBJ1-1,CASRRTVNTEAFF,TGTGCCAGCCGGCGGACGGTGAACACTGAAGCTTTCTTT
NA,few,TRBV7-3,TRBJ1-5,CASRLRRGAQPQHF,TGTGCCAGCAGGTTGCGGAGGGGAGCTCAGCCCCAGCATTTT
NA,NA,TRBV5-4,TRBJ2-3,CASSLGYDTDTQYF,TGTGCCAGCAGCTTGGGGTATGACACAGATACGCAGTATTTT
NA,NA,TRBV6-1,TRBJ1-1,CASSPRPVSEAFF,TGTGCCAGCAGTCCTCGACCGGTTTCTGAAGCTTTCTTT
NA,NA,TRBV19,TRBJ2-1,CASSIDRNSYNEQFF,TGTGCCAGTAGTATAGACAGGAACTCCTACAATGAGCAGTTCTTC
NA,NA,TRBV7-9,TRBJ1-6,CASSLVDQGISPLHF,TGTGCCAGCAGCTTAGTAGATCAGGGTATTTCACCCCTCCACTTT
NA,NA,TRBV9,TRBJ2-7,CASSPHTGASYEQYF,TGTGCCAGCAGCCCCCATACCGGGGCCTCCTACGAGCAGTACTTC
NA,NA,TRBV15,TRBJ2-2,CATSRDERTGELFF,TGTGCCACCAGCAGAGATGAGCGCACCGGGGAGCTGTTTTTT
TRBD1,NA,TRBV7-3,TRBJ2-3,CASSFGTGPTDTQYF,TGTGCCAGCAGCTTTGGGACAGGGCCAACAGATACGCAGTATTTT
NA,NA,TRBV12-2,TRBJ2-3,CASRLVREWVTQYF,TGTGCAAGTCGCTTAGTGCGGGAGTGGGTTACGCAGTATTTT
NA,NA,TRBV9,TRBJ2-1,CASSPYRGNEQFF,TGTGCCAGCAGCCCCTATCGGGGTAATGAGCAGTTCTTC
NA,few,TRBV29-1,TRBJ1-1,CSVGHSNTEAFF,TGCAGCGTTGGGCACTCCAACACTGAAGCTTTCTTT
NA,NA,TRBV5-4,TRBJ1-2,CASSPDTRANYGYTF,TGTGCCAGCAGCCCCGATACCAGGGCTAACTATGGCTACACCTTC
TRBD2,NA,TRBV5-1,TRBJ2-2,CASSLPGTSSGELFF,TGCGCCAGCAGCCTCCCCGGGACTAGCAGCGGGGAGCTGTTTTTT
NA,NA,TRBV5-4,TRBJ2-6,CASSLRGSGANVLTF,TGTGCCAGCAGCTTGCGAGGCTCTGGGGCCAACGTCCTGACTTTC
NA,once,TRBV10-3,TRBJ2-3,CAIRSQGSGTDTQYF,TGTGCCATCAGGAGTCAGGGGTCGGGCACAGATACGCAGTATTTT
TRBD1,NA,TRBV6-5,TRBJ1-2,CASSYGTDGYTF,TGTGCCAGCAGTTATGGGACAGATGGCTACACCTTC
NA,NA,TRBV9,TRBJ2-2,CASSARDGNTGELFF,TGTGCCAGCAGCGCCCGGGACGGGAACACCGGGGAGCTGTTTTTT
NA,NA,TRBV11-2,TRBJ2-1,CASSLDRWRDNEQFF,TGTGCCAGCAGCTTAGATCGGTGGAGGGACAATGAGCAGTTCTTC
NA,NA,TRBV6-1,TRBJ2-2,CVSTGGRTGELFF,TGTGTCAGCACCGGGGGCCGCACCGGGGAGCTGTTTTTT
NA,once,TRBV5-6,TRBJ2-5,CASSLGRETQYF,TGTGCCAGCAGCTTAGGTAGAGAGACCCAGTACTTC
TRBD1,NA,TRBV11-2,TRBJ1-1,CASSFPGQTMNTEAFF,TGTGCCAGCAGCTTCCCGGGACAGACGATGAACACTGAAGCTTTCTTT
NA,medium-sized,TRBV29-1,TRBJ2-7,CSAGDGSYEQYF,TGCAGCGCTGGGGACGGATCCTACGAGCAGTACTTC
NA,few,TRBV2,TRBJ1-5,CASSVRGSNVEPQHF,TGTGCCAGCAGTGTCCGGGGGAGTAATGTTGAGCCCCAGCATTTT
TRBD2,NA,TRBV2,TRBJ2-1,CASSAGTSGSSGFYNEQFF,TGTGCCAGCAGTGCCGGGACTAGCGGGAGCTCGGGGTTTTACAATGAGCAGTTCTTC
TRBD2,NA,TRBV9,TRBJ2-3,CASSVVLAGGGDTQYF,TGTGCCAGCAGCGTAGTACTAGCGGGAGGTGGAGATACGCAGTATTTT
TRBD2,NA,TRBV28,TRBJ2-1,CASSSPLAGGKGYNEQFF,TGTGCCAGCAGTTCCCCGCTAGCGGGAGGGAAAGGCTACAATGAGCAGTTCTTC
NA,NA,TRBV6-5,TRBJ1-2,CASSPGTNYGYTF,TGTGCCAGCAGTCCCGGGACAAACTATGGCTACACCTTC
TRBD1,NA,TRBV29-1,TRBJ2-3,CSVVRGQGTDTQYF,TGCAGCGTTGTGAGGGGGCAGGGTACAGATACGCAGTATTTT
NA,NA,TRBV7-3,TRBJ2-3,CASSLSALDTQYF,TGTGCCAGCAGCCTCTCGGCGCTCGATACGCAGTATTTT
NA,NA,TRBV11-2,TRBJ1-6,CASSLGSYNSPLHF,TGTGCCAGCAGCTTAGGTAGTTATAATTCACCCCTCCACTTT
TRBD1,few,TRBV5-1,TRBJ1-5,CASSLGTGVRQPQHF,TGCGCCAGCAGCTTAGGGACAGGAGTGCGCCAGCCCCAGCATTTT
NA,NA,TRBV7-9,TRBJ1-2,CASSYPGGYGYTF,TGTGCCAGCAGCTATCCGGGGGGCTATGGCTACACCTTC
TRBD2,NA,TRBV27,TRBJ2-1,CASTISGGGYNEQFF,TGTGCCAGCACCATTAGCGGGGGAGGCTACAATGAGCAGTTCTTC
NA,NA,TRBV28,TRBJ2-4,CASSLGDNSKNIQYF,TGTGCCAGCAGTTTGGGGGACAACTCCAAAAACATTCAGTACTTC
NA,NA,TRBV7-9,TRBJ1-1,CASSLVVPGWEAFF,TGTGCCAGCAGCTTAGTGGTGCCGGGTTGGGAAGCTTTCTTT
NA,few,TRBV6-5,TRBJ1-3,CATLTDMGNTIYF,TGTGCCACCCTGACGGACATGGGAAACACCATATATTTT
TRBD1,NA,TRBV5-5,TRBJ1-2,CASRITTGVYGYTF,TGTGCCAGCAGAATAACGACAGGGGTCTATGGCTACACCTTC
TRBD2,NA,TRBV4-2,TRBJ2-3,CASSQDSGGPSTQYF,TGTGCCAGCAGCCAAGATAGCGGGGGGCCAAGTACGCAGTATTTT
NA,once,TRBV9,TRBJ1-2,CASSVLGSGYTF,TGTGCCAGCAGCGTACTAGGGAGTGGCTACACCTTC
TRBD1,once,TRBV7-9,TRBJ2-5,CASSFGTAQETQYF,TGTGCCAGCAGCTTCGGGACAGCGCAAGAGACCCAGTACTTC
NA,NA,TRBV6-5,TRBJ1-5,CAGPTLRRQPQHF,TGTGCCGGACCGACACTTCGTCGTCAGCCCCAGCATTTT
NA,NA,TRBV6-5,TRBJ2-3,CASTQHGTQYF,TGTGCCAGCACCCAACATGGTACGCAGTATTTT
NA,NA,TRBV7-2,TRBJ1-1,CASSLPGWTEAFF,TGTGCCAGCAGCTTACCGGGTTGGACTGAAGCTTTCTTT
NA,once,TRBV25-1,TRBJ1-4,CASSASPTNEKLFF,TGTGCCAGCAGTGCGTCACCAACTAATGAAAAACTGTTTTTT
NA,once,TRBV6-6,TRBJ2-1,CASGGLSQDEQFF,TGTGCCAGCGGGGGGTTGAGCCAAGATGAGCAGTTCTTC
NA,once,TRBV9,TRBJ2-5,CASGEVDQYF,TGTGCCAGCGGGGAGGTGGACCAGTACTTC
NA,NA,TRBV6-6,TRBJ2-1,CASNVQGGSNEQFF,TGTGCCAGCAATGTACAGGGAGGATCAAATGAGCAGTTCTTC
TRBD1,NA,TRBV15,TRBJ1-2,CATSRGTGELYGYTF,TGTGCCACCAGCAGAGGGACAGGGGAACTCTATGGCTACACCTTC
NA,NA,TRBV11-2,TRBJ2-6,CASRQVLYSGANVLTF,TGTGCCAGCCGACAGGTCCTGTACTCTGGGGCCAACGTCCTGACTTTC
NA,NA,TRBV7-9,TRBJ1-3,CASSNYRDSGNTIYF,TGTGCCAGCAGCAACTACAGGGACTCTGGAAACACCATATATTTT
TRBD1,NA,TRBV7-9,TRBJ1-3,CASSTGDLSGNTIYF,TGTGCCAGCTCTACAGGGGACCTCTCTGGAAACACCATATATTTT
NA,NA,TRBV6-5,TRBJ2-7,CASSSPGSPGEQYF,TGTGCCAGCAGTTCCCCAGGGAGCCCGGGCGAGCAGTACTTC
NA,once,TRBV6-1,TRBJ2-1,CASIGHNEQFF,TGTGCCAGCATAGGCCACAATGAGCAGTTCTTC
NA,NA,TRBV28,TRBJ2-7,CASRSDKGIYEQYF,TGTGCCAGCAGAAGCGACAAGGGGATCTACGAGCAGTACTTC
NA,NA,TRBV5-4,TRBJ2-1,CASSPPRGALRNEQFF,TGTGCCAGCAGTCCCCCTAGGGGGGCGTTGCGAAATGAGCAGTTCTTC